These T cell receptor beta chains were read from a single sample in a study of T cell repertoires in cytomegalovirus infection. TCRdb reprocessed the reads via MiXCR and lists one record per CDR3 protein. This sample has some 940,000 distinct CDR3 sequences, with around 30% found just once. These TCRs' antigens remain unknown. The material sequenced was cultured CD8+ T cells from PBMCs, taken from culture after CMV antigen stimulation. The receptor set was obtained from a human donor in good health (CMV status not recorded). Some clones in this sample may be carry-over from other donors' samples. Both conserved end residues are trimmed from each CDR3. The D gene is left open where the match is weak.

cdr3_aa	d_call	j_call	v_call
ASSPRGGVETQY	TRBD2	TRBJ2-5	TRBV12-3/TRBV12-4
ASSRPRQGAIEQF	TRBD1	TRBJ2-1	TRBV7-2
ASSLDATSGTGETQY	TRBD2	TRBJ2-5	TRBV7-9
ASSPPWDRGKDTGELF	TRBD1	TRBJ2-2	TRBV6-2/TRBV6-3
ASSQDLDGEQF	.	TRBJ2-1	TRBV4-3
ASSYGGSYNEQF	.	TRBJ2-1	TRBV6-6
ASSQDIVSRNSPLH	.	TRBJ1-6	TRBV4-1
ASSLELAGYSYNEQF	TRBD2	TRBJ2-1	TRBV5-6
ASSLEGGGHNEKLF	.	TRBJ1-4	TRBV7-2
ASSELANSPLH	.	TRBJ1-6	TRBV28
ASSFDREGYTEAF	TRBD1	TRBJ1-1	TRBV27
ASSLRAGLIDEQY	.	TRBJ2-7	TRBV6-1
ASSLNSGGNQPQH	.	TRBJ1-5	TRBV5-6
SVGIGVKYGYT	.	TRBJ1-2	TRBV29-1
ASGFLLSGTGFRSTEAF	TRBD1	TRBJ1-1	TRBV12-5
ASSFTALRLRETQY	.	TRBJ2-5	TRBV7-8
ASSQEVGTNTEAF	.	TRBJ1-1	TRBV4-2
ASTPDWYQPQH	.	TRBJ1-5	TRBV28
ASSQDPSGGDTGELF	.	TRBJ2-2	TRBV4-1
ASSNTRRTRSTGTYEQY	.	TRBJ2-7	TRBV19
ASSPRRDTANYGYT	.	TRBJ1-2	TRBV18
ASSPGTGGEANEKLF	TRBD1	TRBJ1-4	TRBV7-9
ASTREPGLEVTGELF	TRBD2	TRBJ2-2	TRBV5-8
ASSPGVQGAHTEAF	TRBD1	TRBJ1-1	TRBV7-9
ATSDPLGYGYT	.	TRBJ1-2	TRBV24-1
ASSYSGQAEYNEQF	TRBD1	TRBJ2-1	TRBV6-6
SARSAEKNTEAF	.	TRBJ1-1	TRBV20-1
ASSLTGQSGNTIY	.	TRBJ1-3	TRBV7-8
ASSESTTEAF	.	TRBJ1-1	TRBV2
ASSPSGQGPIETQY	TRBD1	TRBJ2-3	TRBV27
ASSQGQGANTEAF	TRBD1	TRBJ1-1	TRBV4-2
ASSQEVGTGLNTEAF	TRBD1	TRBJ1-1	TRBV4-3
ATSPAGRGGYT	.	TRBJ1-2	TRBV24-1
ASSPVENTEAF	.	TRBJ1-1	TRBV7-7
ASRPTPIATDTQY	.	TRBJ2-3	TRBV7-4
SGTSNLAKNIQY	.	TRBJ2-4	TRBV29-1
ASSSGQTGNTIY	.	TRBJ1-3	TRBV6-6
ASSLIGVTGDEQF	.	TRBJ2-1	TRBV28
ASSGVAETQY	.	TRBJ2-5	TRBV19
ASSFSGWTEAF	.	TRBJ1-1	TRBV27
ASSLGISNTEAF	.	TRBJ1-1	TRBV12-3/TRBV12-4
ASSYGRAGVNQPQH	.	TRBJ1-5	TRBV6-6
ASSSGGQSGANVLT	.	TRBJ2-6	TRBV7-2
VIRTPGEGPTDTQY	.	TRBJ2-3	TRBV10-3
ASSFTGGDTEAF	TRBD1	TRBJ1-1	TRBV12-3/TRBV12-4
ASSQDISSLWTGELF	.	TRBJ2-2	TRBV4-3
ASSPHPAGGYEQY	.	TRBJ2-7	TRBV9
ASSWATEAF	.	TRBJ1-1	TRBV7-2
TSSVVRSNQPQH	.	TRBJ1-5	TRBV19